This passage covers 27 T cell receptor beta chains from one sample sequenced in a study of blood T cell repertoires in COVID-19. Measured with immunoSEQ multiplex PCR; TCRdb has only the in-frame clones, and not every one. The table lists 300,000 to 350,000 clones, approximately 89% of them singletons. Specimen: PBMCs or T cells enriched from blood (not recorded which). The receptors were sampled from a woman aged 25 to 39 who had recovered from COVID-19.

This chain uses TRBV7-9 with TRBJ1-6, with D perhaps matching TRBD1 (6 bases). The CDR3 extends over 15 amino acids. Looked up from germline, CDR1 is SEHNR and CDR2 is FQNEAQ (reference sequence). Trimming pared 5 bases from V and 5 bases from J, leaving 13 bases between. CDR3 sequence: CASSARQENNSPLHF. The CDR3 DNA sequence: TGTGCCAGCAGCGCCCGACAGGAAAATAATTCACCCCTCCACTTT.

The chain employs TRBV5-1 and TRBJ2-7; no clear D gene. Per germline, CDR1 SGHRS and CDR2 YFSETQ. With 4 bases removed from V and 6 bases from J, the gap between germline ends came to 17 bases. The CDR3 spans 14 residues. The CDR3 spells CASSPPYSRFEQYF. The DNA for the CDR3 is TGCGCCAGCAGCCCACCCTACTCTAGGTTCGAGCAGTACTTC.

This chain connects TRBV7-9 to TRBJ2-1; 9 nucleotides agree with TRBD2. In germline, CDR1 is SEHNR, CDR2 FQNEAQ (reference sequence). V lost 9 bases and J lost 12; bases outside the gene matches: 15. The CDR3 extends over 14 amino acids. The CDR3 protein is CASITSTAGGPQFF. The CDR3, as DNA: TGTGCCAGTATAACCTCCACGGCGGGAGGGCCGCAGTTCTTC. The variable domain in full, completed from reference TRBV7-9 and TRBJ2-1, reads DTGVSQNPRHKITKRGQNVTFRCDPISEHNRLYWYRQTLGQGPEFLTYFQNEAQLEKSRLLSDRFSAERPKGSFSTLEIQRTEQGDSAMYLCASITSTAGGPQFFGPGTRLTVL.

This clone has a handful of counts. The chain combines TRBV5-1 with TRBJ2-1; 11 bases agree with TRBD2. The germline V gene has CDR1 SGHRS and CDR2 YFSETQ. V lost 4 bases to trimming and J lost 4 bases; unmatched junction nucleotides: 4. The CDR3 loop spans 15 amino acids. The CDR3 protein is CASSAGLAEYNEQFF. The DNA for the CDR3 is TGCGCCAGCAGCGCGGGACTAGCGGAGTACAATGAGCAGTTCTTC.

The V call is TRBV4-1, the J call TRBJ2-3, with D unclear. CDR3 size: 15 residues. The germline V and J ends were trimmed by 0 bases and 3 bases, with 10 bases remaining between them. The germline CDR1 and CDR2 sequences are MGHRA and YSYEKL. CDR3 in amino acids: CASSQDQVRTDTQYF. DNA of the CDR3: TGCGCCAGCAGCCAAGATCAGGTCAGGACAGATACGCAGTATTTT.

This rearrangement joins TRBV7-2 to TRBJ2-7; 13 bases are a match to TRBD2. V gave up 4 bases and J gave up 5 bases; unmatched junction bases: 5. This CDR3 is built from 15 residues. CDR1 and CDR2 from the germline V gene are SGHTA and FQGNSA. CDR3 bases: TGTGCCAGCAGCTACCGGACTAGCGGGAGCCACGAGCAGTACTTC. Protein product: CASSYRTSGSHEQYF.

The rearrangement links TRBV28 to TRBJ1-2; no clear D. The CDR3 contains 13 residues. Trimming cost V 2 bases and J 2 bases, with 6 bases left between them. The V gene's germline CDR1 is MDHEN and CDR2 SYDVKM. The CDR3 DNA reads TGTGCCAGCAGTTTACCCAGGAACTATGGCTACACCTTC. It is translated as CASSLPRNYGYTF.

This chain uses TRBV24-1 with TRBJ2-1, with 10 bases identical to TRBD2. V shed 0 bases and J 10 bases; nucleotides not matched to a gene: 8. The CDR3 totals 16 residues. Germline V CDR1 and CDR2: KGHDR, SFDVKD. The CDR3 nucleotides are TGTGCCACCAGTGATTTGAGCGGGAGGGCAACGGGCGAGCAGTTCTTC. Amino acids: CATSDLSGRATGEQFF.

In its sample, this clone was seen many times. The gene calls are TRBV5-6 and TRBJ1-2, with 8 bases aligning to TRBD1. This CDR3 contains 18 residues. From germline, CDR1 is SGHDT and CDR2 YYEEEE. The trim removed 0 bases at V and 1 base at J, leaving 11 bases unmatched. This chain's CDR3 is CASSLDHIRTGLNYGYTF. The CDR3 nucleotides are TGTGCCAGCAGCTTGGACCACATCCGGACAGGGCTTAACTATGGCTACACCTTC.

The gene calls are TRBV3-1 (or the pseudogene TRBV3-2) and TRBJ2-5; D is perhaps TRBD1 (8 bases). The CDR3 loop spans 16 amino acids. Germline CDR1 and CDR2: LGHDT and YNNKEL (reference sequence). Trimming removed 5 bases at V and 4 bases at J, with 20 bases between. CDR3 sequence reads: CASSYGGDRPVETQYF. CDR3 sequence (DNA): TGTGCCAGCAGCTATGGGGGGGACAGGCCTGTAGAGACCCAGTACTTC.

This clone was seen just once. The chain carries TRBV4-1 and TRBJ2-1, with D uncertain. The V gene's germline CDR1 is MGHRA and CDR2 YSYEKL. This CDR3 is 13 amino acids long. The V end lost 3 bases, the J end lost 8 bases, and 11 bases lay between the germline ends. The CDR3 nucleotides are TGCGCCAGCAGCCAGAGAGGATTCCATGAGCAGTTCTTC. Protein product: CASSQRGFHEQFF.

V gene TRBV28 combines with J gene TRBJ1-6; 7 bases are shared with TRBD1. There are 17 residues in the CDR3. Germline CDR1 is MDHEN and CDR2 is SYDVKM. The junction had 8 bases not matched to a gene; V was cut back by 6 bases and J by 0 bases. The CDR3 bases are TGTGCCAGCAGCTCGGGACAGCAAATCTCCTATAATTCACCCCTCCACTTT. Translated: CASSSGQQISYNSPLHF.

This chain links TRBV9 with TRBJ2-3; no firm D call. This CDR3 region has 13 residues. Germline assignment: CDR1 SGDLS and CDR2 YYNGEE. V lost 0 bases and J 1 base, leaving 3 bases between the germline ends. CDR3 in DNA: TGTGCCAGCAGCGTAGTCGGCACAGATACGCAGTATTTT. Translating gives CASSVVGTDTQYF. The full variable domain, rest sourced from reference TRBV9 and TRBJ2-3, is DSGVTQTPKHLITATGQRVTLRCSPRSGDLSVYWYQQSLDQGLQFLIQYYNGEERAKGNILERFSAQQFPDLHSELNLSSLELGDSALYFCASSVVGTDTQYFGPGTRLTVL.

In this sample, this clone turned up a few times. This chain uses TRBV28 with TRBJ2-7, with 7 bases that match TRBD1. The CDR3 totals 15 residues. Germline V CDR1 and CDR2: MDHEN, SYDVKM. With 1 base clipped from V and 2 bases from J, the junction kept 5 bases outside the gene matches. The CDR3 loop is CASSLSGGYTYEQYF. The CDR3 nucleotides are TGTGCCAGCAGTTTATCAGGGGGTTACACCTACGAGCAGTACTTC.

CDR3: CASSQTPSVLNTEAFF. The CDR3 region has the DNA TGTGCCAGCAGCCAGACACCGTCGGTTTTGAACACTGAAGCTTTCTTT. This rearrangement joins TRBV7-2 to TRBJ1-1, with no clear D. The CDR3 loop spans 16 amino acids. Germline V gene sequence: CDR1 SGHTA, CDR2 FQGNSA. Trimming left V 5 bases short and J 0 bases short, with 16 bases between.

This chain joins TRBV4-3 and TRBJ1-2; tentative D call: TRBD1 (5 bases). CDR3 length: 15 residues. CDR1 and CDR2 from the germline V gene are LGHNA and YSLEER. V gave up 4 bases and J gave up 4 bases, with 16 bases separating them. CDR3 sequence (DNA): TGCGCCAGCAGCCCCGGCCGGTCAGGGTTCTATGGCTACACCTTC. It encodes CASSPGRSGFYGYTF.

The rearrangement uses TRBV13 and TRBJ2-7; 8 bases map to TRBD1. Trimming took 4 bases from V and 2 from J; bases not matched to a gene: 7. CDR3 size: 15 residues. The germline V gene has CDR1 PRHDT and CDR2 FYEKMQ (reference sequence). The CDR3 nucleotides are TGTGCCAGCAGCTCCCGGACAGGGCCCACCTACGAGCAGTACTTC. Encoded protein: CASSSRTGPTYEQYF.

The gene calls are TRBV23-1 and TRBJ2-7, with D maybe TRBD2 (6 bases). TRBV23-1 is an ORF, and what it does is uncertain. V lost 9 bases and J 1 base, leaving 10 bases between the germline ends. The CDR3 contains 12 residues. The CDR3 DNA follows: TGCGCCAGAGGCGGGAATTCCTACGAGCAGTACTTC. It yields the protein CARGGNSYEQYF.

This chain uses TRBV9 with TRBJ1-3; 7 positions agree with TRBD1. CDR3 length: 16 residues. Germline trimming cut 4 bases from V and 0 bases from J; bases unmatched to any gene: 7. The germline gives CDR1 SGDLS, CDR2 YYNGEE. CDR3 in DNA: TGTGCCAGCAGCCCGGGAGGGGGCCACTCTGGAAACACCATATATTTT. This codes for CASSPGGGHSGNTIYF.

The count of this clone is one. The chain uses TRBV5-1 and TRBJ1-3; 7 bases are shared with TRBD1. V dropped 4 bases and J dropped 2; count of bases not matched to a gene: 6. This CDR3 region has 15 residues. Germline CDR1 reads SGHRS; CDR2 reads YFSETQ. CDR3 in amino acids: CASSPGQSPGNTIYF. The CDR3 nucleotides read TGCGCCAGCAGCCCGGGACAGAGTCCTGGAAACACCATATATTTT. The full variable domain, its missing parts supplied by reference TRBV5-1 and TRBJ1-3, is KAGVTQTPRYLIKTRGQQVTLSCSPISGHRSVSWYQQTPGQGLQFLFEYFSETQRNKGNFPGRFSGRQFSNSRSEMNVSTLELGDSALYLCASSPGQSPGNTIYFGEGSWLTVV.

CDR3 sequence: CATLSPSTFSYGYTF. CDR3 in DNA: TGTGCCACCCTATCCCCGTCCACCTTTTCGTATGGCTACACCTTC. The chain combines TRBV19 with TRBJ1-2; D gene ambiguous. V was cut by 10 bases and J by 5 bases, with 23 bases left in between. Germline assignment: CDR1 LNHDA and CDR2 SQIVND (reference sequence). This CDR3 has 15 residues.

The CDR3: CASSQASGAGNEQFF. The CDR3 DNA reads TGCGCCAGCAGCCAAGCTAGCGGGGCGGGCAATGAGCAGTTCTTC. V and J are TRBV4-1 and TRBJ2-1, with 9 bases matching TRBD2. J gave up 6 bases and V 1 base, and 4 bases lay outside the gene matches. The CDR3 loop spans 15 amino acids. Germline V gene lookup returns CDR1 MGHRA and CDR2 YSYEKL.

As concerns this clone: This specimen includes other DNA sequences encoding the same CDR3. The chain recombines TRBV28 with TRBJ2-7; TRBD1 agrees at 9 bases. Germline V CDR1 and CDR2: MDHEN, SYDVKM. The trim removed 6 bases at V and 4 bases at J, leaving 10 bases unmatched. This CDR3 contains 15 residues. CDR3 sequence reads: CASSPFDRGLYEQYF. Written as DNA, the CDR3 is TGTGCCAGCAGCCCGTTCGACAGGGGGTTATACGAGCAGTACTTC.

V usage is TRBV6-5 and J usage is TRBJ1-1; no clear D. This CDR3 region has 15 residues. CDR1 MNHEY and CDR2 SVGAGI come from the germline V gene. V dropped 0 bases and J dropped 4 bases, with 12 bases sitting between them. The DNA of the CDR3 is TGTGCCAGCAGTTACTCTATCGGGGAGGGCACTGAAGCTTTCTTT. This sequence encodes CASSYSIGEGTEAFF.

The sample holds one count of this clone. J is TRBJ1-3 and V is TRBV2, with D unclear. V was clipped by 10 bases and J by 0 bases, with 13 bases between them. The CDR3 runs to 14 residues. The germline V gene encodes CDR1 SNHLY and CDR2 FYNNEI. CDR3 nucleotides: TGTGCCACCGAACAGACTAGCTCTGGAAACACCATATATTTT. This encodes CATEQTSSGNTIYF.

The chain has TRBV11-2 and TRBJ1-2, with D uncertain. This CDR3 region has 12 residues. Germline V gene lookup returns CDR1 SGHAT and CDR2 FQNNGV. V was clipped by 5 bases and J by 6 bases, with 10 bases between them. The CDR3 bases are TGTGCCAGCAGCACGGAGGGTGATGGCTACACCTTC. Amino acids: CASSTEGDGYTF.

The DNA of the CDR3 is TGTGCCAGCAGCTCCCAGGGGGCGCGCACCGGGGAGCTGTTTTTT. This codes for CASSSQGARTGELFF. V and J are TRBV11-3 and TRBJ2-2; 8 bases map to TRBD1. After removal of 4 bases from V and 4 bases from J, the junction contained 5 bases not matched to a gene. CDR1 and CDR2 from the germline V gene are SGHNT and YENEEA. The CDR3 has 15 amino acids.